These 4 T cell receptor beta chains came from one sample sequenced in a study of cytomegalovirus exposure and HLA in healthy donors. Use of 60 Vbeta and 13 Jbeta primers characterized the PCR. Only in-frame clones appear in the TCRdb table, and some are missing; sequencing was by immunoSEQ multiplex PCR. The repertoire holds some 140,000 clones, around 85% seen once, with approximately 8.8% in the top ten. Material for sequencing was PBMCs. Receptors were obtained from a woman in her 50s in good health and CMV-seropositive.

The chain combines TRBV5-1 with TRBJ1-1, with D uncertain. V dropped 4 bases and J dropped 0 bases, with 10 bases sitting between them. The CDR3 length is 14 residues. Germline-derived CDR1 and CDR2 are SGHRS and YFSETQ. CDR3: CASSHPSVNTEAFF. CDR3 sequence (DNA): TGCGCCAGCAGCCACCCGTCGGTGAACACTGAAGCTTTCTTT.

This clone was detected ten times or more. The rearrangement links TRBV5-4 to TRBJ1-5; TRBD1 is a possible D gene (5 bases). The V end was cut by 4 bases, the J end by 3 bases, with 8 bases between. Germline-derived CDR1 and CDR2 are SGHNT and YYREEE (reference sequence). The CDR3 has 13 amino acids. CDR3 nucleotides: TGTGCCAGCAGCGGGGCCCCCAATCAGCCCCAGCATTTT. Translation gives CASSGAPNQPQHF. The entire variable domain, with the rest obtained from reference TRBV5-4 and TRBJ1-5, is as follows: ETGVTQSPTHLIKTRGQQVTLRCSSQSGHNTVSWYQQALGQGPQFIFQYYREEENGRGNFPPRFSGLQFPNYSSELNVNALELDDSALYLCASSGAPNQPQHFGDGTRLSIL.

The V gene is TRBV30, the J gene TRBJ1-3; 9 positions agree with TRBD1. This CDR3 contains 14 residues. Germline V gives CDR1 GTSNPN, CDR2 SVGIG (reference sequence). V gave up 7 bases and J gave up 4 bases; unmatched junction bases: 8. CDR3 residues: CASGFDRGGNTIYF. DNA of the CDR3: TGTGCCTCAGGATTCGACAGGGGGGGAAACACCATATATTTT. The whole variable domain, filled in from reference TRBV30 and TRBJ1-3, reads SQTIHQWPATLVQPVGSPLSLECTVEGTSNPNLYWYRQAAGRGLQLLFYSVGIGQISSEVPQNLSASRPQDRQFILSSKKLLLSDSGFYLCASGFDRGGNTIYFGEGSWLTVV.

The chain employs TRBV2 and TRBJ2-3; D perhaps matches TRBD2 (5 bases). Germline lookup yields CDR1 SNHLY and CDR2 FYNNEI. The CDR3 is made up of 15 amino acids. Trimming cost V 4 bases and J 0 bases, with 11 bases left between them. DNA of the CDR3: TGTGCCAGCAGTGGTCTAGCCTCTAGCACAGATACGCAGTATTTT. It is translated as CASSGLASSTDTQYF.